A selection of T cell receptor beta chains follows, all from one sample in a study of cytomegalovirus exposure and HLA in healthy donors. Data came from immunoSEQ multiplex PCR; TCRdb stores just in-frame clones and leaves some out. The repertoire holds a few hundred thousand clones, with roughly four fifths as singletons. The sample taken for sequencing was PBMCs. These receptors all stem from a girl between 2 and 10 years old in good health and CMV-seronegative. Both conserved end residues are part of each CDR3. Fields, in order: CDR3 DNA, CDR3 protein, D gene, V gene, J gene, clone size, CDR3 length. D genes are given only for firm matches. A clone size is listed for some rows: how often the clone was seen (once, few, many), or a class if it is expanded.

TGTGCCACCAAGGAAGCGCAGGGGGGCTCCGGGGAGCTGTTTTTT	CATKEAQGGSGELFF	NA	TRBV10-3	TRBJ2-2	NA	15
TGTGCCAGCAGCTTATCGCCGGACACTGAAGCTTTCTTT	CASSLSPDTEAFF	NA	TRBV7-9	TRBJ1-1	NA	13
TGTGCCTGGGGTGTAGATGGTAGTTACGAGCAGTACTTC	CAWGVDGSYEQYF	NA	TRBV30	TRBJ2-7	NA	13
TGCGCCAGCAGCGCTACAGGGGGCACAGATACGCAGTATTTT	CASSATGGTDTQYF	TRBD1	TRBV5-1	TRBJ2-3	NA	14
TGTGCCAGCAGCTTAGTAGAAGGGGCGAGCTCTGGGGCCAACGTCCTGACTTTC	CASSLVEGASSGANVLTF	NA	TRBV7-6	TRBJ2-6	NA	18
TGTGCCAGCAGTCCTCGCGGCGGGACCCAGTACTTC	CASSPRGGTQYF	NA	TRBV7-2	TRBJ2-5	NA	12
TGCAGCGTTCCTGGAGGGTCCTATGGCTACACCTTC	CSVPGGSYGYTF	NA	TRBV29-1	TRBJ1-2	NA	12
TGTGCCAGCAGCTTGAGCGAGGTTTCTAGCAATCAGCCCCAGCATTTT	CASSLSEVSSNQPQHF	NA	TRBV7-9	TRBJ1-5	NA	16
TGTGCCAGCAGTGACCTAGGGGGCGTTGGCTACACCTTC	CASSDLGGVGYTF	TRBD1	TRBV25-1	TRBJ1-2	NA	13
TGCGCCAGCAGCCTAGGGACAGGGTTAGGCTACACCTTC	CASSLGTGLGYTF	TRBD1	TRBV5-1	TRBJ1-2	NA	13
TGCGCCAGCAGCCCCGGGACAGAACTTATTGCAACTAATGAAAAACTGTTTTTT	CASSPGTELIATNEKLFF	TRBD1	TRBV5-1	TRBJ1-4	few	18
TGTGCCAGCTCTAATACAGGTCCCAGTCAGCCCCAGCATTTT	CASSNTGPSQPQHF	NA	TRBV18	TRBJ1-5	NA	14
TGTGCCAGCAGTGCGGACAGGGGGCTTTCTTATAGCAATCAGCCCCAGCATTTT	CASSADRGLSYSNQPQHF	TRBD1	TRBV6-1	TRBJ1-5	NA	18
TGCAGCGTTGGTAGGGGGAACACTGAAGCTTTCTTT	CSVGRGNTEAFF	NA	TRBV29-1	TRBJ1-1	few	12
TGTGCCAGCTCACCCGGGACTTACTATGGCTACACCTTC	CASSPGTYYGYTF	NA	TRBV18	TRBJ1-2	NA	13
TGTGCCAGCAGACAGGGGTGGGGGACAGGGCTCAATCAGCCCCAGCATTTT	CASRQGWGTGLNQPQHF	TRBD1	TRBV27	TRBJ1-5	once	17
TGTGCCAGCAGCTCGACAGGGCGCGCGAACACCGGGGAGCTGTTTTTT	CASSSTGRANTGELFF	TRBD1	TRBV7-7	TRBJ2-2	NA	16
TGTGCCAGCAGCGTAGCCAGCGGGAGTCGCAACGAGCAGTACTTC	CASSVASGSRNEQYF	TRBD2	TRBV9	TRBJ2-7	few	15
TGTGCCAGCAGCTTGAATTACGGAGCGGGGGATGAAAAACTGTTTTTT	CASSLNYGAGDEKLFF	NA	TRBV5-4	TRBJ1-4	NA	16
TGTGCCAGCAGGCCGGGGGGGGGTGGCTACACCTTC	CASRPGGGGYTF	NA	TRBV6-1	TRBJ1-2	NA	12
TGTGCCAGCAGCCAACGGTTGTGGGGGGAAGTTGGCTATGGCTACACCTTC	CASSQRLWGEVGYGYTF	NA	TRBV7-6	TRBJ1-2	NA	17
TGTGCCAGCAGGGGAGGGTTCTCCTCACCCCTCCACTTT	CASRGGFSSPLHF	NA	TRBV5-4	TRBJ1-6	NA	13
TGCGCCAGCAGCTTAGCGGGGGGTGAGTACGAGCAGTACTTC	CASSLAGGEYEQYF	TRBD2	TRBV5-1	TRBJ2-7	NA	14
TGTGCCAGCAGTGTAGACATTTACAATGAGCAGTTCTTC	CASSVDIYNEQFF	NA	TRBV2	TRBJ2-1	NA	13
TGTGCCAGCAGTTCCGGACAGCGCTCTGGAAACACCATATATTTT	CASSSGQRSGNTIYF	NA	TRBV28	TRBJ1-3	NA	15
TGTGCCAGCAGCTCCGGACAGGGCGGATCCACTGAAGCTTTCTTT	CASSSGQGGSTEAFF	TRBD1	TRBV7-9	TRBJ1-1	NA	15
TGTGCCAGCAGCTTTTTACAGGGACCAGATACGCAGTATTTT	CASSFLQGPDTQYF	NA	TRBV5-6	TRBJ2-3	NA	14
TGTGCCAGCAGTTCGGGATCGGGCAATCAGCCCCAGCATTTT	CASSSGSGNQPQHF	NA	TRBV27	TRBJ1-5	NA	14
TGTGCCAGCAGCCTAGTTGGGGGACAAATGGGCTACGAGCAGTACTTC	CASSLVGGQMGYEQYF	NA	TRBV5-6	TRBJ2-7	NA	16
TGTGCCAGCAGTAACCCGGACAGGGCCACCGGGGAGCTGTTTTTT	CASSNPDRATGELFF	TRBD1	TRBV6-5	TRBJ2-2	NA	15
TGTGCCACTGGACTAGGAAAGTCCTACGAGCAGTACTTC	CATGLGKSYEQYF	TRBD2	TRBV10-3	TRBJ2-7	NA	13
TGTGCCTGGAGGGACAGGCGCTTCACAGATACGCAGTATTTT	CAWRDRRFTDTQYF	TRBD1	TRBV30	TRBJ2-3	NA	14
TGTGCCACCAGCAGCGACAGGGGGCGCATCCACGAGCAGTACTTC	CATSSDRGRIHEQYF	TRBD1	TRBV15	TRBJ2-7	NA	15
TGTGCCAGCAGCTTAGGCCGGGTAAATACGCAGTATTTT	CASSLGRVNTQYF	NA	TRBV7-8	TRBJ2-3	NA	13
TGCGCCAGCTTAGAGACAGGGAACACCGGGGAGCTGTTTTTT	CASLETGNTGELFF	NA	TRBV5-1	TRBJ2-2	NA	14
TGTGCCAGCAGCCAAGTTCGTAGCGGAGTTACAGATACGCAGTATTTT	CASSQVRSGVTDTQYF	NA	TRBV4-2	TRBJ2-3	NA	16
TGTGCCAGCAGCCCCGGGACACAGAGCTCCTACGAGCAGTACTTC	CASSPGTQSSYEQYF	NA	TRBV11-3	TRBJ2-7	NA	15
TGTGCCAGCAGCCGGGGGGACATGCAGTATTTT	CASSRGDMQYF	NA	TRBV6-5	TRBJ2-3	NA	11
TGTGCCAGCAGTTACAGCCCCGGGACTAGCGGGAGTGGGCAGTACTTC	CASSYSPGTSGSGQYF	TRBD2	TRBV6-6	TRBJ2-7	few	16
TGTGCCAGCAGCAGACACCCAACTAATGAAAAACTGTTTTTT	CASSRHPTNEKLFF	NA	TRBV2	TRBJ1-4	NA	14